This T cell receptor (beta chain) was captured by sequencing in a study of shared clonotypes between healthy human individuals. Study-wide points: How much donors shared clonotypes was expected to be affected by sequencing depth.

Each PCR replicate from the sorted subsets contained approximately 0.2 ug DNA, which is about 31,000 T cell genomes. Libraries were prepared by immunoSEQ multiplex PCR; TCRdb keeps only in-frame clonotypes and omits some of them. This table has roughly 1,000,000 clones, approximately 78% appearing once. The CDR3 is 14 amino acids. CDR1 and CDR2 (germline): ENHRY, SYGVKD. With 6 bases removed from V and 2 bases from J, the gap between germline ends came to 11 bases. In regard to this clone: What it recognizes is unknown.

The clonotype comes from a young man in good health. Some clones in this sample may be carry-over from other donors' samples. This chain connects TRBV10-3 to TRBJ1-3, with D tentatively TRBD1 (6 bases). Sequencing input: memory CD4+ T cells from PBMCs. Specified subset: CD45RA-negative fraction. DNA of the CDR3: TGTGCCATCAGGGGACAATCCCCTGGAAACACCATATATTTT. It is translated as CAIRGQSPGNTIYF.